The entry below describes one T cell receptor (beta chain). Antigen specificity is unknown. This entry belongs to a study of shared clonotypes between healthy human individuals. Notes on the study in general: Clonotype sharing among the donors was expected to vary with sequencing depth.

There are 16 residues in the CDR3. The germline V gene has CDR1 MNHEY and CDR2 SVGAGI. Trimming at V came to 4 bases and at J to 5 bases, leaving 8 bases not matched to a gene. Assay used: immunoSEQ multiplex PCR; TCRdb lists only in-frame clones, some missing. The repertoire has about 600,000 clones, 95% to 98% of them found once; the top ten carry 0.055% to 0.07%. This chain joins TRBV6-5 and TRBJ1-4; TRBD1 agrees at 9 bases. The sequenced material came from naive CD4+ T cells sorted from blood. Subset described: CD45RA+ positively selected. The source is a woman in her 30s in good health. The CDR3 coding sequence is TGTGCCAGCAGTTTACTACCGGGACAGGGAAATGAAAAACTGTTTTTT. Translating gives CASSLLPGQGNEKLFF.